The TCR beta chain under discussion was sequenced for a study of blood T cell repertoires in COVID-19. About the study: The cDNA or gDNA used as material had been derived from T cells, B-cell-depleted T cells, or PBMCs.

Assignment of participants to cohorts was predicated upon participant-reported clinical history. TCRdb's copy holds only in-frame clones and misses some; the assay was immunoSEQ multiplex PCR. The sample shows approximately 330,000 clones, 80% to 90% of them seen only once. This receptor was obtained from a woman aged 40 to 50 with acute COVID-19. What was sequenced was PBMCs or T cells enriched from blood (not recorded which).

The CDR3 region has the DNA TGTGCCAGCAGTGGCGGCAGGGTAGATTCACCCCTCCACTTT. Protein: CASSGGRVDSPLHF. The V and J genes are TRBV27 and TRBJ1-6; possibly TRBD1 for D (5 bases). The ends were cut back, 5 bases at V and 8 bases at J, with 13 bases in the middle. The CDR3 loop spans 14 amino acids. Germline loops: CDR1 MNHEY, CDR2 SMNVEV (reference sequence).